One and the same sample provided the 16 T cell receptor beta chains below, sequenced in a study of response to subunit inactivated influenza vaccine. TCRdb reanalysed the RT-PCR reads using MiXCR and keeps one entry per CDR3 protein. This sample has 500,000 to 600,000 distinct CDR3 sequences, with roughly 15% found just once. The sample in question was PBMCs from blood, obtained about 12 days after vaccination. The receptors originated from a man in his fifties or sixties who received an inactivated influenza vaccine.

This chain's CDR3 is CASSPTGAQGYTF. Written as DNA, the CDR3 is TGTGCCAGCTCACCTACAGGGGCGCAAGGCTACACCTTC. V usage is TRBV18 and J usage is TRBJ1-2, with TRBD1 identical over 7 bases. Trimming removed 3 bases from V and 8 bases from J; junction bases left unmatched: 6. This CDR3 region has 13 residues. Germline V gene lookup returns CDR1 KGHSH and CDR2 LQKENI.

This clonotype was counted between two and nine times. This CDR3 reads CASSLGRVRTGELFF. As DNA, the CDR3 is TGTGCCAGCAGCTTAGGCAGGGTCAGGACCGGGGAGCTGTTTTTT. The chain uses TRBV11-2 and TRBJ2-2; a weak D match, TRBD1 (5 bases). The V and J ends lost 1 base and 5 bases respectively, with 11 bases between them. Germline CDR1 and CDR2: SGHAT and FQNNGV. This CDR3 has 15 amino acids.

This clonotype appeared many times. The chain links TRBV7-6 to TRBJ1-1; maybe TRBD1 (5 bases). Deletions cut 3 bases from V and 1 base from J, with 9 bases between. CDR1 is SGHVS and CDR2 is FNYEAQ in the germline V gene. The CDR3 sequence is 14 residues long. The CDR3 DNA is TGTGCCAGCAGCTTCCAGGGTTGGAACACTGAAGCTTTCTTT. This codes for CASSFQGWNTEAFF. Looking up the rest from reference TRBV7-6 and TRBJ1-1 gives the full variable domain: GAGVSQSPRYKVTKRGQDVALRCDPISGHVSLYWYRQALGQGPEFLTYFNYEAQQDKSGLPNDRFSAERPEGSISTLTIQRTEQRDSAMYRCASSFQGWNTEAFFGQGTRLTVV.

Only a few counts were recorded for this clonotype. The chain has TRBV27 and TRBJ2-1; D might be TRBD1 or TRBD2, each matching 5 bases. The V gene's germline CDR1 is MNHEY and CDR2 SMNVEV (reference sequence). Trimming took 6 bases from V and 6 from J, leaving 9 bases between them. CDR3 length: 12 amino acids. CDR3 sequence: CASSSGPNEQFF. For the CDR3, the DNA is TGTGCCAGCAGCTCGGGACCCAATGAGCAGTTCTTC.

This clonotype was seen only a few times. The chain recombines TRBV20-1 with TRBJ2-1; TRBD2 aligns across 12 bases. Germline values: CDR1 DFQATT, CDR2 SNEGSKA (reference sequence). The CDR3 sequence is 21 residues long. J gave up 4 bases and V 0 bases, and 19 bases lay outside the gene matches. In DNA, the CDR3 is TGCAGTGCTAGAGAGCAACCAGGGACTAGCGGGTCCGGGAGCTGGTACAATGAGCAGTTCTTC. Its translation is CSAREQPGTSGSGSWYNEQFF.

The rearrangement links TRBV12-3 or TRBV12-4 to TRBJ2-1; TRBD1 aligns across 9 bases. There are 17 residues in the CDR3. Trimming took 7 bases from V and 5 from J; bases not matched to a gene: 15. DNA of the CDR3: TGTGCCAGCACCAAGGGACAGGGTGGTTGGGGACACAATGAGCAGTTCTTC. Amino acid sequence: CASTKGQGGWGHNEQFF.

This clonotype is medium-sized (0.01 to 0.1%) by share. The chain joins TRBV6-5 to TRBJ1-6, with 10 bases lining up with TRBD1. Trimming took 0 bases from V and 4 from J; bases not matched to a gene: 6. Germline V gene sequence: CDR1 MNHEY, CDR2 SVGAGI. The CDR3 spans 18 residues. The CDR3 region has the DNA TGTGCCAGCAGTTACTCAAAGACAGGGGGCATTTATAATTCACCCCTCCACTTT. As protein: CASSYSKTGGIYNSPLHF.

The chain links TRBV25-1 to TRBJ1-1; D is perhaps TRBD1 (6 bases). CDR1 is MGHDK and CDR2 is SYGVNS in the germline V gene. The length of the CDR3 is 13 residues. V was clipped by 6 bases and J by 2 bases, with 10 bases between them. The CDR3: CASRAGANTEAFF. CDR3 bases: TGTGCCAGCAGAGCGGGGGCCAACACTGAAGCTTTCTTT.

This chain uses TRBV24-1 with TRBJ2-1, with D hard to call. Germline assignment: CDR1 KGHDR and CDR2 SFDVKD. The length of the CDR3 is 15 residues. V gave up 6 bases and J gave up 3 bases, with 14 bases separating them. CDR3 nucleotides: TGTGCCACCAGTCGGTCCCGCGACGGCTACAATGAGCAGTTCTTC. It is translated as CATSRSRDGYNEQFF.

The CDR3 loop reads CACDFGGFANTGELFF. CDR3 in DNA: TGTGCCTGTGACTTTGGGGGGTTCGCGAACACCGGGGAGCTGTTTTTT. This chain connects TRBV12-3 or TRBV12-4 to TRBJ2-2, with D possibly matching TRBD2 (6 bases). This CDR3 region has 16 residues. The V end was cut by 11 bases, the J end by 0 bases, with 19 bases between.

This clonotype was counted a few times. The chain joins TRBV20-1 to TRBJ2-3, with 7 bases aligning to TRBD2. Trimming took 5 bases from V and 2 from J; bases not matched to a gene: 7. CDR3 length: 14 amino acids. Germline V gives CDR1 DFQATT, CDR2 SNEGSKA (reference sequence). This CDR3 is CSALSSGLTDTQYF. The CDR3 DNA is TGCAGTGCTTTATCTAGCGGACTCACAGATACGCAGTATTTT.

This clonotype was counted at least ten times. The genes are TRBV5-1 and TRBJ2-3; D remains unclear. V was trimmed by 0 bases and J by 4 bases, leaving 3 bases between them. Germline V lookup: CDR1 SGHRS, CDR2 YFSETQ. The CDR3 is 12 amino acids. CDR3 amino acids: CASSLEADTQYF. The CDR3 DNA reads TGCGCCAGCAGCTTGGAGGCAGATACGCAGTATTTT.

This clonotype was observed at least ten times. The CDR3 DNA reads TGTGCCAGCAGCAAGAGCTCCTACGAGCAGTACTTC. Its protein product is CASSKSSYEQYF. The chain uses TRBV11-2 and TRBJ2-7; D is uncertain. The CDR3 totals 12 residues. CDR1 is SGHAT and CDR2 is FQNNGV in the germline V gene. V gave up 5 bases and J gave up 0 bases, with 5 bases separating them.

This clonotype was seen a few times. The chain couples TRBV20-1 to TRBJ2-7; 14 nucleotides agree with TRBD2. CDR3 size: 13 residues. V lost 6 bases and J lost 9; bases outside the gene matches: 7. CDR1 and CDR2 (germline): DFQATT, SNEGSKA (reference sequence). The CDR3 DNA reads TGCAGTGCCCGACTAGCGGGAGGGCCCGCGCAGTACTTC. This translates into CSARLAGGPAQYF.

V gene TRBV12-3 or TRBV12-4 combines with J gene TRBJ1-6; D call uncertain. The CDR3 runs to 15 residues. Deletions cut 6 bases from V and 0 bases from J, with 9 bases between. CDR3 nucleotides: TGTGCCAGCAGCAGCAGGAGCTCCTATAATTCACCCCTCCACTTT. It specifies CASSSRSSYNSPLHF.

In its sample, this clonotype was seen a few times. This sequence joins TRBV5-1 and TRBJ2-1; 8 bases match TRBD2. V trimming: 0 bases; J trimming: 7 bases; junction bases outside the gene matches: 6. CDR1 SGHRS and CDR2 YFSETQ come from the germline V gene. CDR3 length: 15 residues. CDR3 sequence: CASSLAAGVENEQFF. CDR3 nucleotide sequence: TGCGCCAGCAGCTTGGCAGCGGGAGTCGAAAATGAGCAGTTCTTC.